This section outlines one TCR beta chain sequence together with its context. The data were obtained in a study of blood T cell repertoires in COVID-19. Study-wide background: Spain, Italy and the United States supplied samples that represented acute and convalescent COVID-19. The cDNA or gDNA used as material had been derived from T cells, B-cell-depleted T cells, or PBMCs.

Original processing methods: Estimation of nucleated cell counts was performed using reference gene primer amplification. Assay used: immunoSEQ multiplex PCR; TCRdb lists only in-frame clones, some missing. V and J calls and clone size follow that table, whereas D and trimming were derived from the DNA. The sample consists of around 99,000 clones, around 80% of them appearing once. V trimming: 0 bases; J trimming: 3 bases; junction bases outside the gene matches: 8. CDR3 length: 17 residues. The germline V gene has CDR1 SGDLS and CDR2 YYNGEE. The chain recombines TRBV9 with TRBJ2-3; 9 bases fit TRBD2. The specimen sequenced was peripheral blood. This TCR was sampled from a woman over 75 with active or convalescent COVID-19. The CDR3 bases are TGTGCCAGCAGCGTAGTGGGTAGCGGGAGCCCGACAGATACGCAGTATTTT. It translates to CASSVVGSGSPTDTQYF. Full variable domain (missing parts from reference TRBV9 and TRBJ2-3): DSGVTQTPKHLITATGQRVTLRCSPRSGDLSVYWYQQSLDQGLQFLIQYYNGEERAKGNILERFSAQQFPDLHSELNLSSLELGDSALYFCASSVVGSGSPTDTQYFGPGTRLTVL.